This T cell receptor (beta chain) stems from a study of CXCR3-negative and CXCR3-positive naive CD8 T cells. Study-level findings and limits: Surface CD5 matched across naive subsets, and TRB CDR3 properties served to infer TCR strength. Compared with CXCR3-negative naive cells, CXCR3-positive naive cells showed more hydrophobic TRB CDR3s.

The TRB cDNA libraries were prepared by 5' RACE with UMI labels. TCRdb re-called the 5' RACE reads, yielding one record per CDR3 amino acid sequence without DNA. The table lists approximately 120,000 distinct CDR3 sequences. Regarding this clonotype: Antigen specificity is unknown.

Input material: naive CXCR3+ CD8+ T cells from blood. Subset defined: CD45RO-CCR7+CD27+CD95- naive CD8+ T cells expressing CXCR3 (TNR3+). The sequence came from a human donor in good health. Some clones in this sample may be carry-over from other donors' samples.

CDR3 residues: CASSQDGTSGYEQYF. The V gene is TRBV4-1, the J gene TRBJ2-7; the TRBD2 assignment by TCRdb is unverifiable without DNA. The CDR3 sequence is 15 residues long. Germline CDR1 and CDR2: MGHRA and YSYEKL.